The T cell receptor (beta chain) under discussion was sequenced for a study of T cells after yellow fever vaccination. This clonotype occurred many times. TCRdb called the 5' RACE reads again in MiXCR, with one record for every CDR3 protein. The table lists around 260,000 distinct CDR3 sequences, about 5.2% of them singletons. This CDR3 region has 16 residues. V lost 6 bases and J lost 6; bases outside the gene matches: 11. Germline V gene lookup returns CDR1 DFQATT and CDR2 SNEGSKA (reference sequence). Sequencing was performed on CD4+ T cells sorted from PBMCs, taken on the day of the yellow fever booster vaccination. The rearrangement joins TRBV20-1 to TRBJ2-7; 16 bases line up with TRBD2. This clonotype was sampled from a man aged 18 to 30 who received the YFV17D yellow fever vaccine. CDR3 residues: CSAIGTSGGARGEQYV. The DNA for the CDR3 is TGCAGTGCCATCGGGACTAGCGGGGGGGCCCGGGGCGAGCAGTACGTC.